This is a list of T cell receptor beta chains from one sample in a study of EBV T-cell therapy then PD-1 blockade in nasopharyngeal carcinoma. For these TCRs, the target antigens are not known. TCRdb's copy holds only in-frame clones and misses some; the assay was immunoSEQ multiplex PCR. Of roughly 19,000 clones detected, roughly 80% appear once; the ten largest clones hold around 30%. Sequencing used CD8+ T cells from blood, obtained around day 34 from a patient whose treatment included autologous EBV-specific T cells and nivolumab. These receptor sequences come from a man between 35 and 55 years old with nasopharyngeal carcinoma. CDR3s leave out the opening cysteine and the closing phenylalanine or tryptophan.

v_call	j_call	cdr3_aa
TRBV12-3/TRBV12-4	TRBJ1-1	ASSLSREAF
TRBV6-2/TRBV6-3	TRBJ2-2	ASSSPGQGWTGELF
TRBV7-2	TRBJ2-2	ASSSPAGAAGELF
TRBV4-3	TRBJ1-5	ASSQDGPTTGAAPGPQH
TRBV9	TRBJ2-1	ASSSFPQGLAGHEQF
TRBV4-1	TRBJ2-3	ASSHRYQSTDTQY
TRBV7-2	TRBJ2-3	ASSLLGTDTQY
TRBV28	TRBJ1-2	ASSLDPARDYRNYGYT
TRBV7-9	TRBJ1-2	ASSRGEGHYGYT
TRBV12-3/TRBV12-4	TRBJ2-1	ASSYTGQGEQF
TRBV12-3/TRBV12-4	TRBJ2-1	ASSPNWQF
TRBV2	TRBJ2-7	ASRLAGGEQY
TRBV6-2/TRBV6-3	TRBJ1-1	ASSYLGPEAF
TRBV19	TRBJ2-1	ASGTSGGRYNEQF
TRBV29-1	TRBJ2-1	SVEDQGQGAYEQF
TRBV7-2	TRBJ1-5	ASSLVQVGQPQH
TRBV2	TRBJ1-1	ASRQGASEAF
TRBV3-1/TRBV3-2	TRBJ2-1	ARESSPQYGGWYEHGYNEQF
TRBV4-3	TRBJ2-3	ASSQDSGGSTDTQY
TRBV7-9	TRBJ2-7	ASSPPRSTGGLYEQY
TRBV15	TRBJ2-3	ATSRDIGQGHPSTDTQY
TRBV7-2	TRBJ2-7	ASSLGSGGSYEQY
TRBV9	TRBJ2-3	ASSVDGGTDTQY
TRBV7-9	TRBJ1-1	ASNWDRGNTEAF
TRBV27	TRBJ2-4	ASSSALAKNIQY
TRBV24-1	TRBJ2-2	ATSFRDTHTGELF
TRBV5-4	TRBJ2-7	ASSAGDAGGWEQY
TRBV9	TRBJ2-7	ASSVETGLSYEQY
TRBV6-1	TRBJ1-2	ASSEGGTVYGYT
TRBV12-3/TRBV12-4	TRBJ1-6	ASSFRGSDPLH
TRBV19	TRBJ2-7	ASSDSRGEQY
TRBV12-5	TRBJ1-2	ASGPGSGPYGYT
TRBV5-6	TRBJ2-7	ASSWGTGAEQY
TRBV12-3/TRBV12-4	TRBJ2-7	ASSRDSPYEQY
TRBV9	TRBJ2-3	ASSVYRASTDTQY
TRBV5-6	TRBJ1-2	ASSLGKRGYT
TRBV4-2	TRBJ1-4	ASTPHTGQGNEKLF
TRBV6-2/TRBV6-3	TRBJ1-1	ASSYTSMAAF
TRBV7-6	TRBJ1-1	ASSSSGGGTEAF
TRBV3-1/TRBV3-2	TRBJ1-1	ASSQGLKATEAF